This entry lists 25 T cell receptor beta chains sequenced from one sample in a study of T cells in Graves' hyperthyroidism and ophthalmopathy. Amplification of TCR beta CDR3 regions used RNA as the template. A set of HTBI primers served as the primers for a first-round RT-PCR of the TCR CDR3. TCRdb independently ran MiXCR on the multiplex PCR reads; one entry per CDR3 protein. The sample records more than 500,000 distinct CDR3 sequences, roughly 14% being singletons. The specimen was blood. Receptors originate from a woman in her forties with Graves' ophthalmopathy.

This clonotype was found a few times. This rearrangement joins TRBV30 to TRBJ2-7; 11 bases are a match to TRBD2. The length of the CDR3 is 14 residues. Per the germline V gene, CDR1 is GTSNPN and CDR2 is SVGIG (reference sequence). The junction had 9 bases not matched to a gene; V was cut back by 8 bases and J by 3 bases. CDR3 in amino acids: CARPGTSGIYEQYF. CDR3 DNA sequence: TGTGCCAGGCCCGGGACTAGCGGAATCTACGAGCAGTACTTC.

This clonotype was seen only a few times. V gene TRBV4-1 combines with J gene TRBJ1-3, with D possibly TRBD1 on 5 matching bases. Germline V CDR1 and CDR2: MGHRA, YSYEKL. The CDR3 runs to 17 residues. Deletions cut 4 bases from V and 0 bases from J, with 16 bases between. The DNA of the CDR3 is TGCGCCAGCAGCCTCAGGGCCCATCAGAGCTCTGGAAACACCATATATTTT. It encodes CASSLRAHQSSGNTIYF.

This clonotype was observed many times. CDR3 sequence reads: CASSATWGQPQHF. The CDR3 coding sequence is TGTGCCAGTAGCGCCACCTGGGGCCAGCCCCAGCATTTT. The genes are TRBV19 and TRBJ1-5; TRBD1 might be the D (5 bases). The CDR3 contains 13 residues. Trimming left V 6 bases short and J 7 bases short, with 13 bases between. Looked up from germline, CDR1 is LNHDA and CDR2 is SQIVND (reference sequence). The full variable domain, with the rest looked up from reference TRBV19 and TRBJ1-5, is DGGITQSPKYLFRKEGQNVTLSCEQNLNHDAMYWYRQDPGQGLRLIYYSQIVNDFQKGDIAEGYSVSREKKESFPLTVTSAQKNPTAFYLCASSATWGQPQHFGDGTRLSIL.

The chain uses TRBV28 and TRBJ2-7; 8 bases match TRBD2. This CDR3 region has 15 residues. The V and J ends lost 3 bases and 6 bases, in that order; junction bases with no gene match: 10. Germline values: CDR1 MDHEN, CDR2 SYDVKM. CDR3 sequence reads: CASSFGGGTPTEQYF. In DNA form, the CDR3 reads TGTGCCAGCAGTTTTGGCGGGGGGACTCCAACCGAGCAGTACTTC.

This clonotype was picked up many times. The chain uses TRBV12-3 or TRBV12-4 and TRBJ2-7; D is unclear. CDR3 length: 14 amino acids. Trimming removed 7 bases from V and 0 bases from J, with 13 bases in between. The CDR3 DNA follows: TGTGCCAGCACTTCGACTGCTATCTCCTACGAGCAGTACTTC. Translating gives CASTSTAISYEQYF.

V usage is TRBV11-3 and J usage is TRBJ2-5, with 10 bases lining up with TRBD2. The V gene end was trimmed by 0 bases and the J gene end by 2 bases; junction bases not matched to a gene: 6. This CDR3 is 17 amino acids long. The germline gives CDR1 SGHNT, CDR2 YENEEA. CDR3 protein: CASSLEAASGGQETQYF. The CDR3 DNA follows: TGTGCCAGCAGCTTAGAAGCCGCTAGCGGGGGACAAGAGACCCAGTACTTC.

This clonotype was seen many times. This chain joins TRBV29-1 and TRBJ2-5; 12 bases line up with TRBD1. The CDR3 sequence is 15 residues long. The J segment lost 4 bases and the V segment lost 0 bases, leaving 3 bases of the junction unmatched. Looked up from germline, CDR1 is SQVTM and CDR2 is ANQGSEA. CDR3: CSVEEGQGARETQYF. CDR3 in DNA: TGCAGCGTTGAAGAGGGACAGGGGGCTAGAGAGACCCAGTACTTC.

The table lists this clonotype with many counts. The CDR3 DNA sequence: TGTGCCAGCACCTCGGGCACCTTTACCCAAGAGACCCAGTACTTC. This encodes CASTSGTFTQETQYF. V usage is TRBV25-1 and J usage is TRBJ2-5; no clear D. Trimming removed 7 bases at V and 1 base at J, with 16 bases between. The germline V gene has CDR1 MGHDK and CDR2 SYGVNS. The CDR3 runs 15 residues.

This clonotype was detected only a few times. The rearrangement links TRBV11-1 to TRBJ2-2; D gene uncertain. Trimming cost V 4 bases and J 6 bases, with 18 bases left between them. Germline loops: CDR1 SGHAT, CDR2 FQDESV (reference sequence). CDR3 length: 16 amino acids. CDR3 loop: CASSSDNVLDAGELFF. Here the CDR3 DNA reads TGTGCCAGCAGCTCCGATAACGTCCTTGACGCCGGGGAGCTGTTTTTT.

Many counts were recorded for this clonotype. The genes are TRBV28 and TRBJ1-2; D may be TRBD1 (5 bases). Trimming cost V 2 bases and J 4 bases, with 11 bases left between them. CDR1 is MDHEN, CDR2 SYDVKM, per germline. This CDR3 has 14 amino acids. The CDR3 DNA sequence: TGTGCCAGCAGTTTAATCCAGGGCAGCTATGGCTACACCTTC. This encodes CASSLIQGSYGYTF.

The sample holds many counts of this clonotype. V usage is TRBV10-2 and J usage is TRBJ2-5; no firm D call. V was clipped by 8 bases and J by 7 bases, with 11 bases between them. CDR3 length: 11 residues. Germline V gene lookup returns CDR1 WSHSY and CDR2 SAAADI. The CDR3 here is CASATTRTQYF. The CDR3 DNA is TGCGCCAGCGCCACGACGCGGACCCAGTACTTC.

The chain recombines TRBV10-3 with TRBJ2-7; 9 bases are a match to TRBD1. Trimming took 2 bases from V and 0 from J; bases not matched to a gene: 2. This CDR3 has 15 amino acids. Germline lookup yields CDR1 ENHRY and CDR2 SYGVKD. This chain's CDR3 is CAISEGQGSSYEQYF. CDR3 DNA: TGTGCCATCAGTGAGGGACAGGGGAGCTCCTACGAGCAGTACTTC.

This clonotype showed up many times. CDR3 in amino acids: CASSMLGSYEQYF. The DNA of the CDR3 is TGTGCCAGTAGTATGCTGGGTTCCTACGAGCAGTACTTC. The chain couples TRBV19 to TRBJ2-7; D is ambiguous. The CDR3 is 13 amino acids. Germline assignment: CDR1 LNHDA and CDR2 SQIVND (reference sequence). Deletions cut 3 bases from V and 1 base from J, with 7 bases between.

This clonotype occurred a few times. This clone may be a read error of a much larger clone one base away. The rearrangement uses TRBV30 and TRBJ1-1; no definite D call. V was cut by 2 bases and J by 0 bases, with 4 bases left in between. The CDR3 has 12 residues. The germline gives CDR1 GTSNPN, CDR2 SVGIG (reference sequence). Here the CDR3 reads CAWSRMNTEAFF. The CDR3 DNA is TGTGCCTGGAGTCGGATGAACACTGAAGCTTTCTTT.

This clonotype was counted only a few times. The chain employs TRBV4-1 and TRBJ2-5, with a weak D call TRBD1 (6 bases). The CDR3 contains 16 residues. CDR1 MGHRA and CDR2 YSYEKL come from the germline V gene. Trimming left V 4 bases short and J 5 bases short, with 20 bases between. CDR3 loop: CASSPRDKSRGETQYF. In nucleotides, the CDR3 is TGCGCCAGCAGCCCCCGGGACAAGAGCCGAGGGGAGACCCAGTACTTC.

There are a few counts of this clonotype. V and J are TRBV28 and TRBJ2-7; D might be TRBD1 (5 bases). Germline CDR1 MDHEN, CDR2 SYDVKM. V was clipped by 5 bases and J by 7 bases, with 18 bases between them. The CDR3 is made up of 14 amino acids. This chain's CDR3 is CASSLGHLLAEQYF. The CDR3 DNA reads TGTGCCAGCAGTCTAGGACACCTCCTGGCTGAGCAGTACTTC.

This clonotype was observed a few times. This chain joins TRBV20-1 and TRBJ1-5; D remains unclear. V lost 1 base and J lost 7, with 14 bases in between. CDR3 size: 14 residues. Germline assignment: CDR1 DFQATT and CDR2 SNEGSKA (reference sequence). The CDR3 is CSARAPSPGQPQHF. The DNA of the CDR3 is TGCAGTGCTAGAGCCCCATCACCGGGCCAGCCCCAGCATTTT.

This clonotype was picked up many times. The chain is built from TRBV28 and TRBJ2-5; no definite D call. CDR3 size: 12 residues. The germline V gene encodes CDR1 MDHEN and CDR2 SYDVKM. V was shortened by 3 bases and J by 9 bases, with 11 bases between the two germline ends. Here the CDR3 reads CASSFQDQPQYF. The DNA for the CDR3 is TGTGCCAGCAGTTTCCAGGACCAGCCCCAGTACTTC.

This clonotype showed up many times. The V gene is TRBV20-1, the J gene TRBJ2-7; D possibly corresponds to TRBD2 (6 bases). The germline V gene has CDR1 DFQATT and CDR2 SNEGSKA (reference sequence). This CDR3 has 15 amino acids. Trimming took 3 bases from V and 1 from J, leaving 16 bases between them. CDR3 amino acids: CSARDRLEGSYEQYF. CDR3 DNA sequence: TGCAGTGCTAGGGACCGGTTGGAGGGTTCCTACGAGCAGTACTTC.

The sample holds many counts of this clonotype. This chain joins TRBV7-2 and TRBJ2-5; no reliable D call. CDR1 and CDR2 (germline): SGHTA, FQGNSA. The CDR3 is 10 residues long. CDR3 amino acids: CAVGQETQYF. CDR3 bases: TGTGCGGTCGGACAAGAGACCCAGTACTTC.

This clonotype was counted between two and nine times. CDR3 loop: CASGLPQDRVRAGNTIYF. The CDR3 DNA follows: TGTGCTAGTGGTTTGCCTCAGGACAGGGTGAGGGCTGGAAACACCATATATTTT. The chain couples TRBV12-5 to TRBJ1-3; 8 bases agree with TRBD1. V was clipped by 2 bases and J by 2 bases; unmatched bases: 11. The CDR3 extends over 18 amino acids. From germline, CDR1 is LGHNT and CDR2 FRNRAP.

This clonotype showed up many times. The rearrangement uses TRBV5-1 and TRBJ1-1; tentatively, D is TRBD1 (6 bases). In germline, CDR1 is SGHRS, CDR2 YFSETQ. CDR3 length equals 16 residues. With 4 bases removed from V and 1 base from J, the gap between germline ends came to 17 bases. The CDR3 loop reads CASSTQIGGKNTEAFF. As DNA, the CDR3 is TGCGCCAGCAGCACCCAAATCGGGGGCAAGAACACTGAAGCTTTCTTT.

There are many counts of this clonotype. The CDR3 bases are TGTGCCAGCAGTTTCGGGGGACCCTCTAAGGAGACCCAGTACTTC. It yields the protein CASSFGGPSKETQYF. The rearrangement uses TRBV6-2 or TRBV6-3 and TRBJ2-5, with a weak D call TRBD2 (6 bases). The V gene's germline CDR1 is MNHEY and CDR2 SVGEGT. The CDR3 length is 15 residues. V lost 4 bases to trimming and J lost 5 bases, with 17 bases between them.

This clonotype was detected ten times or more. The chain employs TRBV12-3 or TRBV12-4 and TRBJ2-6; no clear D. V lost 7 bases and J 2 bases, leaving 9 bases between the germline ends. The CDR3 length is 14 residues. CDR3 nucleotides: TGTGCCAGCACCCAGACGACTGGGGCCAACGTCCTGACTTTC. The encoded protein is CASTQTTGANVLTF.

The sample holds many counts of this clonotype. This sequence joins TRBV30 and TRBJ1-5; TRBD1 aligns across 7 bases. Germline V gene lookup returns CDR1 GTSNPN and CDR2 SVGIG (reference sequence). This CDR3 is 14 amino acids long. The trim removed 3 bases at V and 9 bases at J, leaving 11 bases unmatched. This CDR3 reads CAWSPTGVGPPQHF. CDR3 bases: TGTGCCTGGAGCCCTACAGGGGTAGGGCCGCCCCAGCATTTT.